A selection of T cell receptor beta chains follows, all from one sample in a study of shared clonotypes between healthy human individuals. Produced via immunoSEQ multiplex PCR; TCRdb's table is partial and in-frame only. Found here are over 2 million clones, under 95% of them singletons; the top ten hold approximately 0.39%. Sequenced: naive CD4+ T cells from PBMCs. The receptors derive from a man between 18 and 35 years old in good health. Some clones in this sample may be carry-over from other donors' samples. The CDR3 runs from the conserved cysteine through the conserved F or W. A D gene is named only where the DNA matches it firmly. Rows give clone size only sometimes, using once, few, many, or a class for an expanded clone.

v_call: TRBV27
clone_size: -
j_call: TRBJ2-2
d_call: TRBD2
cdr3_nt: TGTGCCAGCAGCCCCCAGAGCGGGAGGTGGGGGGAGCTGTTTTTT
cdr3_aa: CASSPQSGRWGELFF

v_call: TRBV10-3
clone_size: -
j_call: TRBJ1-4
d_call: -
cdr3_nt: TGTGCCATAAGACCCACAACTAATGAAAAACTGTTTTTT
cdr3_aa: CAIRPTTNEKLFF

v_call: TRBV19
clone_size: once
j_call: TRBJ2-1
d_call: -
cdr3_nt: TGTGCCAGTAGCTGGGCGGCGTCTAGATACAATGAGCAGTTCTTC
cdr3_aa: CASSWAASRYNEQFF

v_call: TRBV11-2
clone_size: -
j_call: TRBJ2-1
d_call: -
cdr3_nt: TGTGCCAGCAGCATACGCACGGCGGGAGCCAGGGGGGTGAATGAGCAGTTCTTC
cdr3_aa: CASSIRTAGARGVNEQFF

v_call: TRBV4-2
clone_size: -
j_call: TRBJ2-3
d_call: -
cdr3_nt: TGTGCCAGCAGCCAGAACGCAGGGACAGATACGCAGTATTTT
cdr3_aa: CASSQNAGTDTQYF

v_call: TRBV11-2
clone_size: -
j_call: TRBJ2-2
d_call: TRBD2
cdr3_nt: TGTGCCAGCGGTCTAGCGGGTTCCGGGGAGCTGTTTTTT
cdr3_aa: CASGLAGSGELFF

v_call: TRBV28
clone_size: -
j_call: TRBJ1-1
d_call: -
cdr3_nt: TGTGCCAGCAGGACCTCATCTAACGGGAACACTGAAGCTTTCTTT
cdr3_aa: CASRTSSNGNTEAFF

v_call: TRBV4-3
clone_size: -
j_call: TRBJ2-2
d_call: -
cdr3_nt: TGCGCCAGCAGCCAAGACCAAAGGAACACCGGGGAGCTGTTTTTT
cdr3_aa: CASSQDQRNTGELFF

v_call: TRBV11-3
clone_size: -
j_call: TRBJ1-1
d_call: -
cdr3_nt: TGTGCCAGCAGCTCTCGAAAGTACACTGAAGCTTTCTTT
cdr3_aa: CASSSRKYTEAFF

v_call: TRBV4-1
clone_size: -
j_call: TRBJ2-1
d_call: -
cdr3_nt: TGCGCCAGCAGCCAAGACCCACCCCTAGCATGGGGATACAATGAGCAGTTCTTC
cdr3_aa: CASSQDPPLAWGYNEQFF

v_call: TRBV6-1
clone_size: -
j_call: TRBJ1-5
d_call: TRBD1
cdr3_nt: TGTGCCAGCAGTGAGACAGGGGACAATCAGCCCCAGCATTTT
cdr3_aa: CASSETGDNQPQHF

v_call: TRBV29-1
clone_size: -
j_call: TRBJ2-2
d_call: -
cdr3_nt: TGCAGCGTTGTCGAGCGGGCGAACACCGGGGAGCTGTTTTTT
cdr3_aa: CSVVERANTGELFF

v_call: TRBV5-1
clone_size: -
j_call: TRBJ2-7
d_call: TRBD2
cdr3_nt: TGCGCCAGCAGCGACCCTAGCGGGAGTTCAGGGCAGTACTTC
cdr3_aa: CASSDPSGSSGQYF

v_call: TRBV2
clone_size: -
j_call: TRBJ1-3
d_call: TRBD1
cdr3_nt: TGTGCCAGCAGGGGACAGGGAGGTGGAAACACCATATATTTT
cdr3_aa: CASRGQGGGNTIYF

v_call: TRBV5-1
clone_size: -
j_call: TRBJ2-3
d_call: TRBD1
cdr3_nt: TGCGCCAGCAGCCCCCGACAGGGAATTAGCCCAGATACGCAGTATTTT
cdr3_aa: CASSPRQGISPDTQYF

v_call: TRBV6-5
clone_size: -
j_call: TRBJ1-5
d_call: -
cdr3_nt: TGTGCCAGCAGTTATAACAGAAATCAGCCCCAGCATTTT
cdr3_aa: CASSYNRNQPQHF